This T cell receptor (beta chain) was sequenced in a study of beta chain features in type 1 diabetes. Germline V gene sequence: CDR1 LNHDA, CDR2 SQIVND (reference sequence). The CDR3 runs 16 residues. Trimming cost V 2 bases and J 1 base, with 13 bases left between them. The study reverse transcribed the entire isolated RNA, so it sequenced expressed TCRB transcripts. Sequencing used immunoSEQ multiplex PCR; TCRdb keeps in-frame clones, though not all of them. Of about 230,000 clones detected, over 9.5% appear once; the ten largest clones hold around 0.037%. Findings and limits, study-wide: Researchers report that Type 1 diabetes patients had moderately but significantly shorter TCRB CDR3s across all four CD4+ subsets. The cDNA sequencing approach could over-represent high-TCR-expressing cells. Healthy donors had naive, central memory and Treg TCRB repertoires that appeared less similar than those seen among patients.

Regarding this clone: Antigen specificity is unknown.

The TCR sequence derives from a woman aged 18-29 years in good health. Source material: naive CD4+ T cells from blood. J is TRBJ2-3 and V is TRBV19; a weak D match, TRBD2 (5 bases). In nucleotides, the CDR3 is TGTGCCAGTAGTATATCTAGAGGAGGCGGCACAGATACGCAGTATTTT. Its translation is CASSISRGGGTDTQYF.